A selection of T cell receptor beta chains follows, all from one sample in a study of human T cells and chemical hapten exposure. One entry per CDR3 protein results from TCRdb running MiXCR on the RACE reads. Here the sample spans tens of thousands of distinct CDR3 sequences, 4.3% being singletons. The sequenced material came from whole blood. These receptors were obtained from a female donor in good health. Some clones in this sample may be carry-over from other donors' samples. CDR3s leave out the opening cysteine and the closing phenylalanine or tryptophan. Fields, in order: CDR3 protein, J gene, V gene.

CDR3 protein: ASSFGVGTIY; J gene: TRBJ1-3; V gene: TRBV12-3/TRBV12-4
CDR3 protein: ASSYRQGAGDQPQH; J gene: TRBJ1-5; V gene: TRBV6-6
CDR3 protein: ASSLNLRTEAF; J gene: TRBJ1-1; V gene: TRBV7-3
CDR3 protein: ASSGRDSPSGNTIY; J gene: TRBJ1-3; V gene: TRBV3-1
CDR3 protein: ASSVDRTNTEAF; J gene: TRBJ1-1; V gene: TRBV6-1
CDR3 protein: ASSSGGQGLGQPQH; J gene: TRBJ1-5; V gene: TRBV7-8
CDR3 protein: ASSSRQVNQPQH; J gene: TRBJ1-5; V gene: TRBV6-6
CDR3 protein: ASSFTGTSGNEQF; J gene: TRBJ2-1; V gene: TRBV11-2
CDR3 protein: SARWGGNTEAF; J gene: TRBJ1-1; V gene: TRBV20-1
CDR3 protein: ASSFGQGLDTQY; J gene: TRBJ2-3; V gene: TRBV5-1
CDR3 protein: ASSRDSGRMDSPLN; J gene: TRBJ1-6; V gene: TRBV6-5
CDR3 protein: ASSEAGSFYNEQF; J gene: TRBJ2-1; V gene: TRBV6-1
CDR3 protein: ASTHRGANTEAF; J gene: TRBJ1-1; V gene: TRBV12-3/TRBV12-4
CDR3 protein: ASSQDRVPLTLSGNTIY; J gene: TRBJ1-3; V gene: TRBV7-8
CDR3 protein: ASSQTGQLNNSPLH; J gene: TRBJ1-6; V gene: TRBV4-3
CDR3 protein: ASRGVGPEAF; J gene: TRBJ1-1; V gene: TRBV5-4
CDR3 protein: ASSRQGPTTYEQY; J gene: TRBJ2-7; V gene: TRBV9
CDR3 protein: ASSHRSTPGLLEDTQY; J gene: TRBJ2-3; V gene: TRBV7-7
CDR3 protein: AWSVGEPSIGEQF; J gene: TRBJ2-1; V gene: TRBV30
CDR3 protein: ASSYGLAGETTDTQY; J gene: TRBJ2-3; V gene: TRBV6-5
CDR3 protein: SVRGPEDEQY; J gene: TRBJ2-7; V gene: TRBV29-1
CDR3 protein: ASSPGLAGTDTQY; J gene: TRBJ2-3; V gene: TRBV3-1
CDR3 protein: AGLPENTDTQY; J gene: TRBJ2-3; V gene: TRBV7-9
CDR3 protein: ASSPLWGNTEAF; J gene: TRBJ1-1; V gene: TRBV12-3/TRBV12-4
CDR3 protein: ASSAGLAGVETQY; J gene: TRBJ2-5; V gene: TRBV5-1
CDR3 protein: ASRVTSYLAGELF; J gene: TRBJ2-2; V gene: TRBV5-5
CDR3 protein: ASGARYYEQY; J gene: TRBJ2-7; V gene: TRBV6-1
CDR3 protein: ASSLEFETAGYT; J gene: TRBJ1-2; V gene: TRBV5-1
CDR3 protein: ASSLGPGQGIRGGYT; J gene: TRBJ1-2; V gene: TRBV5-6
CDR3 protein: ASSRGQGHETQY; J gene: TRBJ2-5; V gene: TRBV5-6
CDR3 protein: ASSPPPGGQPQH; J gene: TRBJ1-5; V gene: TRBV12-3/TRBV12-4
CDR3 protein: ASSAGYRGTDTQY; J gene: TRBJ2-3; V gene: TRBV5-6
CDR3 protein: ASSQHQGSSYGYT; J gene: TRBJ1-2; V gene: TRBV4-3
CDR3 protein: ASPRLRQGMQY; J gene: TRBJ2-3; V gene: TRBV18
CDR3 protein: ASRPEGGPYNSPLH; J gene: TRBJ1-6; V gene: TRBV27
CDR3 protein: ASTNGLGRTDTQY; J gene: TRBJ2-3; V gene: TRBV6-2/TRBV6-3
CDR3 protein: ARKWDSL; J gene: TRBJ2-7; V gene: TRBV6-4
CDR3 protein: ASSFQGGNQPQH; J gene: TRBJ1-5; V gene: TRBV27
CDR3 protein: ASSQHTEIEKLF; J gene: TRBJ1-4; V gene: TRBV6-6
CDR3 protein: ASSLSAGGTTYEQY; J gene: TRBJ2-7; V gene: TRBV28
CDR3 protein: ASSFSGGAWY; J gene: TRBJ2-3; V gene: TRBV12-3/TRBV12-4
CDR3 protein: ASSPRGGTEAF; J gene: TRBJ1-1; V gene: TRBV7-3
CDR3 protein: ASSRGLAGALYEQY; J gene: TRBJ2-7; V gene: TRBV3-1
CDR3 protein: ASSLASIGTPIQY; J gene: TRBJ2-4; V gene: TRBV7-2